This T cell receptor (beta chain) was identified in a study of blood T cell repertoires in COVID-19. The CDR3 is 12 residues long. Trimming removed 5 bases from V and 7 bases from J, with 12 bases in between. The germline CDR1 and CDR2 sequences are LNHDA and SQIVND (reference sequence). Here immunoSEQ multiplex PCR was the method, and the copy in TCRdb shows in-frame clones only, minus some. Of 210,000 or so clones detected, around 85% appear once; the ten largest clones hold about 5.1%. The gene calls are TRBV19 and TRBJ2-7; a possible D gene is TRBD1 (5 bases). The specimen was peripheral blood. This sequence originates from a man aged 50 to 59 with COVID-19, enrolled during active disease. This CDR3 is CASSGAGREQYF. CDR3 nucleotide sequence: TGTGCCAGTAGTGGGGCAGGGCGAGAGCAGTACTTC.